A few counts support the clone carrying this TCR beta chain. The data were taken from a study of blood T cell repertoires in COVID-19. Overall study: Specimens from acute and convalescent COVID-19 originated in the United States, Italy and Spain.

Authors' analysis steps: For nucleated cells, counts were estimated from reference gene primer amplification. TCRdb's table, derived via immunoSEQ multiplex PCR, lists solely in-frame clones and lacks some. V and J calls and clone size come straight from that table; D and trimming were deduced from the DNA. The sample records about 61,000 clones, about 90% being singletons. V was clipped by 5 bases and J by 4 bases; unmatched bases: 16. The germline gives CDR1 LGHDT, CDR2 YNNKEL (reference sequence). This CDR3 is built from 17 residues. This clonotype was obtained from a man in his 60s with acute or convalescent COVID-19. The sample consisted of peripheral blood. The genes are TRBV3-1 (or the pseudogene TRBV3-2) and TRBJ1-2, with TRBD1 matching 7 bases. CDR3 DNA: TGTGCCAGCAGCGACCACAAACAGGGGCCGTCATCCTATGGCTACACCTTC. This gives the protein CASSDHKQGPSSYGYTF.